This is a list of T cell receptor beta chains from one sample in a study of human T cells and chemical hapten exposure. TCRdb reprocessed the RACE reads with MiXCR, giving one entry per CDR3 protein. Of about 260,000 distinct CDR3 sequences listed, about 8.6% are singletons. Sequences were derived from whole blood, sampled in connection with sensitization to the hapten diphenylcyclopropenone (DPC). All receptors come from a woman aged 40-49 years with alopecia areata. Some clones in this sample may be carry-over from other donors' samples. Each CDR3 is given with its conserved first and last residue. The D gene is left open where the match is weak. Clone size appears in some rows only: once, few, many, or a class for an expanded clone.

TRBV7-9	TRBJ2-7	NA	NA	TGTGCCAGCAGCTGGGGTGACAGCGTCTACGAGCAGTACTTC	CASSWGDSVYEQYF
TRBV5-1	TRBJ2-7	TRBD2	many	TGCGCCAGCAGCGGAACTAGCGGGGGGTACGAGCAGTACTTC	CASSGTSGGYEQYF
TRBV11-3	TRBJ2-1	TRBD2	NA	TGTGCCATCTCTAGCGGACGGATAGGGAATGAGCAGTTCTTC	CAISSGRIGNEQFF
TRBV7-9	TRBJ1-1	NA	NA	TGTGCCAGCAGCTTACTGGGAGGGGAGGCTTTCTTT	CASSLLGGEAFF
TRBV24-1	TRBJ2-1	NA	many	TGTGCCACCAGTGAGGACTACAATGAGCAGTTCTTC	CATSEDYNEQFF
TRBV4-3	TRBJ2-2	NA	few	TGCGCCAGCAGCCCATATTACGGGACAAGCACCGGGGAGCTGTTTTTT	CASSPYYGTSTGELFF
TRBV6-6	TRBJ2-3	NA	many	TGTGCCAGCAGTTACTCAACAGGAGATACGCAGTATTTT	CASSYSTGDTQYF
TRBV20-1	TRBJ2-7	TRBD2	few	TGCAGTGCTAGGCCCGGGACTAGCGGGTCGGTCTCCGAGCAGTACTTC	CSARPGTSGSVSEQYF
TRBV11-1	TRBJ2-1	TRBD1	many	TGTGCCAGCAGCCTGACAGGGGGGCTTTACAATGAGCAGTTCTTC	CASSLTGGLYNEQFF
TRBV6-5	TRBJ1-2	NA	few	TGTGCCAGCAGTCCTACAGGCACCTATGGCTACACCTTC	CASSPTGTYGYTF
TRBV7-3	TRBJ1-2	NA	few	TGTGCCAGCAGCCCGCTGGGGCAGGGAGGAGGCTACACCTTC	CASSPLGQGGGYTF
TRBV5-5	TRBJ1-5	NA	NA	TGTGCCAGCAGCCACGACCCAACCCTCAATCAGCCCCAGCATTTT	CASSHDPTLNQPQHF
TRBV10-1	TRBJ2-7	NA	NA	TGCGCCAGCAGTGAGAACAGTCCTTGGACCTACGAGCAGTACTTC	CASSENSPWTYEQYF
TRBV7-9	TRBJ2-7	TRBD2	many	TGTGCCAGCAGCTCTCGCGGGGGTGGGGTCTACGAGCAGTACTTC	CASSSRGGGVYEQYF
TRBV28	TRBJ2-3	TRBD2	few	TGTGCCAGCAGTTCCAGCGGGAGTTCAGATACGCAGTATTTT	CASSSSGSSDTQYF
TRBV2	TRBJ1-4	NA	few	TGTGCCAGCAGTGTGCAGGTGACTAATGAAAAACTGTTTTTT	CASSVQVTNEKLFF
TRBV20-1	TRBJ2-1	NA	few	TGCAGTGCTAGGCATTTGGGGGGCAGCTCCTACAATGAGCAGTTCTTC	CSARHLGGSSYNEQFF
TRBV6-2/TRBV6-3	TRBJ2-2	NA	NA	TGTGCCAGCAGGTGGGGAAACACCGGGGAGCTGTTTTTT	CASRWGNTGELFF
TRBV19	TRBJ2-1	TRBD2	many	TGTGCCAGTAGTCCACTAGCGGGAGAGTACAATGAGCAGTTCTTC	CASSPLAGEYNEQFF
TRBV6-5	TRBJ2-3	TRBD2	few	TGTGCCAGCAGTACCCCTAGCGGGAGCACAGATACGCAGTATTTT	CASSTPSGSTDTQYF
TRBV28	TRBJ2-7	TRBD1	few	TGTGCCAGCAGGCAGCAGGGGGTCTACGAGCAGTACTTC	CASRQQGVYEQYF
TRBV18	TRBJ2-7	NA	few	TGTGCCAGCTCAAACGGGGCTAGCACTCTATCCTACGAGCAGTACTTC	CASSNGASTLSYEQYF
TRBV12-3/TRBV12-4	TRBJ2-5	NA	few	TGTGCCAGCAGTTTAACGGAGAGAGAGACCCAGTACTTC	CASSLTERETQYF
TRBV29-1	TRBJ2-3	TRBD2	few	TGCAGCGTTGGCTTCCTAGCGGGAGCTCGGCGTACGCAGTATTTT	CSVGFLAGARRTQYF
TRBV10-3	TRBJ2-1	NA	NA	TGTGCCATCTCCCCGACTAGTACCTACAATGAGCAGTTCTTC	CAISPTSTYNEQFF
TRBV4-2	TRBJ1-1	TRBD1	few	TGTGCCAGCAGCCACGGACAGGGTAATGAAGCTTTCTTT	CASSHGQGNEAFF
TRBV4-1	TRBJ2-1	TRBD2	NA	TGCGCCAGCAGCCAAGAGGGTGGGACTAGTAGAATCCATGAGCAGTTCTTC	CASSQEGGTSRIHEQFF
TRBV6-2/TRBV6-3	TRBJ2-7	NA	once	TGTGCCAGCAGTTGGACAGTATACGAGCAGTACTTC	CASSWTVYEQYF
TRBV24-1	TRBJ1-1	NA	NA	TGTGCCACCCGTGGGGGGCTCATGAACACTGAAGCTTTCTTT	CATRGGLMNTEAFF
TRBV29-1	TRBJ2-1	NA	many	TGCAGCGTTGCTGCCCCCAGGGGAAATGAGCAGTTCTTC	CSVAAPRGNEQFF
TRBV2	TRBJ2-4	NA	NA	TGTGCCAGCAGGCAGGGGTTGGGCAAAAACATTCAGTACTTC	CASRQGLGKNIQYF
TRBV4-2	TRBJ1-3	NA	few	TGTGCCAGCAGCCAAGAATTAGGGAGCTCTGGAAACACCATATATTTT	CASSQELGSSGNTIYF
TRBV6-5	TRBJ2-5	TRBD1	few	TGTGCCAGCAGTATCCGGGACAGGATAGAGACCCAGTACTTC	CASSIRDRIETQYF
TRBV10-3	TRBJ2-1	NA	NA	TGTGCCATCAGTGGTGGGAGGCGCAATGAGCAGTTCTTC	CAISGGRRNEQFF
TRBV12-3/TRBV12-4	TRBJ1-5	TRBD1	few	TGTGCCAGCACCTTGACAGGGAGCAATCAGCCCCAGCATTTT	CASTLTGSNQPQHF
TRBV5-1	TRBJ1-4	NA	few	TGCGCCAGCAGCCTGGACGGCTCAACTAATGAAAAACTGTTTTTT	CASSLDGSTNEKLFF
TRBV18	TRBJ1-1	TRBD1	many	TGTGCCAGCTCACCCCAGGGGGGTTATACTGAAGCTTTCTTT	CASSPQGGYTEAFF
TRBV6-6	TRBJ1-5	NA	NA	TGTGCCAGCAGTTACTCATCTGCTGATCAGCCCCAGCATTTT	CASSYSSADQPQHF
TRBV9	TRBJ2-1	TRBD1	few	TGTGCCAGCAGCGTAGATGCAGGACAGGGGAACAATGAGCAGTTCTTC	CASSVDAGQGNNEQFF
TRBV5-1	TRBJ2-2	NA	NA	TGCGCCACTTCCCGGGAGACGAGCACCGGGGAGCTGTTTTTT	CATSRETSTGELFF
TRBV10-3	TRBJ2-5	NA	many	TGTGCCATCAGTGGGGGAGCCTCGAGTCAAGAGACCCAGTACTTC	CAISGGASSQETQYF
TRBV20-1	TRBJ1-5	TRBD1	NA	TGCAGTGCTAGCGTGACAGGGCTTAGCAATCAGCCCCAGCATTTT	CSASVTGLSNQPQHF
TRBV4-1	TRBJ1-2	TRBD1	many	TGCGCCAGCAGCCAAGAGGGACAGGGACCGACCTATGGCTACACCTTC	CASSQEGQGPTYGYTF
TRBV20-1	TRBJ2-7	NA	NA	TGCAGTGCTAGCACCGACCCCATCATCTACGAGCAGTACTTC	CSASTDPIIYEQYF
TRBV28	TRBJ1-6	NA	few	TGTGCCAGCAGTGGGGGGGGTAGCTCCTATAATTCACCCCTCCACTTT	CASSGGGSSYNSPLHF
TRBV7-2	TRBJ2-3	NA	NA	TGTGCCAGTTCGAGACAGACCTACACAGATACGCAGTATTTT	CASSRQTYTDTQYF
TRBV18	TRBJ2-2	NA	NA	TGTGCCAGCTCACCACCAACCGGGTCGGACACCGGGGAGCTGTTTTTT	CASSPPTGSDTGELFF